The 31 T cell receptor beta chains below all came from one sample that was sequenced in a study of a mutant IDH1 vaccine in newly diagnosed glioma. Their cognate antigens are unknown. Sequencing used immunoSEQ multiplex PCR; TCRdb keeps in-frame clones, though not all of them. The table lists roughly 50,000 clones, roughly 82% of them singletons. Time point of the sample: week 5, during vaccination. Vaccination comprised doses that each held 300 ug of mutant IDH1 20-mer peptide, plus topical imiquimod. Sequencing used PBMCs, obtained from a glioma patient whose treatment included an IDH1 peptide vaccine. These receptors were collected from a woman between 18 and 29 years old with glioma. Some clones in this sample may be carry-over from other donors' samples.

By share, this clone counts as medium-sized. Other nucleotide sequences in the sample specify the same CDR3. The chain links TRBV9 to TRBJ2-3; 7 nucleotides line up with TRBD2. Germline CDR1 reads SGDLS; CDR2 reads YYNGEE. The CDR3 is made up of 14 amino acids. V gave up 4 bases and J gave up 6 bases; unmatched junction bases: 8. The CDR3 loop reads CASSLSGKLDTQYF. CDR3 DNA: TGTGCCAGCAGCTTAAGCGGGAAGTTGGATACGCAGTATTTT. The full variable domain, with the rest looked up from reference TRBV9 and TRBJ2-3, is DSGVTQTPKHLITATGQRVTLRCSPRSGDLSVYWYQQSLDQGLQFLIQYYNGEERAKGNILERFSAQQFPDLHSELNLSSLELGDSALYFCASSLSGKLDTQYFGPGTRLTVL.

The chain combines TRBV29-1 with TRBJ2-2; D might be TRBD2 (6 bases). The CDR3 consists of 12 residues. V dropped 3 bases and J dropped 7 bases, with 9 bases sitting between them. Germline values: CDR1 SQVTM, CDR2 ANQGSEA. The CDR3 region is CSVDGGVGELFF. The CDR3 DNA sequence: TGCAGCGTTGATGGCGGGGTCGGGGAGCTGTTTTTT.

The CDR3 loop is CASSEDTGNEQFF. The DNA of the CDR3 is TGTGCCAGCAGTGAAGACACAGGCAATGAGCAGTTCTTC. The V gene is TRBV6-1, the J gene TRBJ2-1, with D perhaps matching TRBD1 (5 bases). V lost 1 base and J lost 6, with 7 bases in between. Germline CDR1 and CDR2: MNHNS and SASEGT. This CDR3 is 13 amino acids long.

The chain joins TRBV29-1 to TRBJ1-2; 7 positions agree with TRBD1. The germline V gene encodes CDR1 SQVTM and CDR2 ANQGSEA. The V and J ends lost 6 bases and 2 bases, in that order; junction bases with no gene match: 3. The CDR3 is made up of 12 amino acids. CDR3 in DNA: TGCAGCGTAGACAGGGCCAACTATGGCTACACCTTC. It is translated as CSVDRANYGYTF.

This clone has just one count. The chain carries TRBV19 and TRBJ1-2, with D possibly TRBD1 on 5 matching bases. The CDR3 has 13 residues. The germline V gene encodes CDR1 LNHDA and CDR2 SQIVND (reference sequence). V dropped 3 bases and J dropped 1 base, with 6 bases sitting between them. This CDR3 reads CASSMQGNYGYTF. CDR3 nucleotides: TGTGCCAGTAGTATGCAGGGTAACTATGGCTACACCTTC.

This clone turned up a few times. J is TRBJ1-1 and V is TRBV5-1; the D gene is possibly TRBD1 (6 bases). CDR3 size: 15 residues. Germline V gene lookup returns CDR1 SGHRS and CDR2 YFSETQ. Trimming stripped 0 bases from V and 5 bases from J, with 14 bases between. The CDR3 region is CASSLASGEWTEAFF. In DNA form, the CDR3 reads TGCGCCAGCAGCTTGGCATCAGGGGAATGGACTGAAGCTTTCTTT.

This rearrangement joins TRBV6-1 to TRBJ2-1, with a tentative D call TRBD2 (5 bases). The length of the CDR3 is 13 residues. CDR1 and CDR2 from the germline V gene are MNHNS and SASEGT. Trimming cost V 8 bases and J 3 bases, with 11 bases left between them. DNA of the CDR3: TGTGCCAGCGAGGAGCGGAACTACAATGAGCAGTTCTTC. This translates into CASEERNYNEQFF.

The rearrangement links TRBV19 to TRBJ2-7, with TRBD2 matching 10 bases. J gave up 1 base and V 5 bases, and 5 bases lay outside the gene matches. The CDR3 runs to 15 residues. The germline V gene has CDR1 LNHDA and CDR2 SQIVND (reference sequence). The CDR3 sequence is CASSEAGGLSYEQYF. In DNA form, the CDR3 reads TGTGCCAGTAGTGAAGCGGGAGGGCTGTCCTACGAGCAGTACTTC.

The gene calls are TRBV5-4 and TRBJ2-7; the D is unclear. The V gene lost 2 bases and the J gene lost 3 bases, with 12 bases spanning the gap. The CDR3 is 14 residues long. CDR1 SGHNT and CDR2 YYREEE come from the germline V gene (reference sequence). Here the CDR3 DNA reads TGTGCCAGCAGCTTTAAGCGAAACGACTACGAGCAGTACTTC. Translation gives CASSFKRNDYEQYF.

In nucleotides, the CDR3 is TGTGCCAGCAGCCAAGATGGGGGCACAGATACGCAGTATTTT. Residues: CASSQDGGTDTQYF. The chain couples TRBV4-2 to TRBJ2-3; no clear D gene. V was pared by 0 bases and J by 1 base, with 5 bases between. The CDR3 is made up of 14 amino acids. CDR1 is LGHNA, CDR2 YNFKEQ, per germline.

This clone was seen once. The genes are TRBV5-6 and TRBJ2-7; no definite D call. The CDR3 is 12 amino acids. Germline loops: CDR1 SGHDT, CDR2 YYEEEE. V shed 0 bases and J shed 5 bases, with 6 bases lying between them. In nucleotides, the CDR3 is TGTGCCAGCAGCTTGGCCGTGAACGAGCAGTACTTC. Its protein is CASSLAVNEQYF.

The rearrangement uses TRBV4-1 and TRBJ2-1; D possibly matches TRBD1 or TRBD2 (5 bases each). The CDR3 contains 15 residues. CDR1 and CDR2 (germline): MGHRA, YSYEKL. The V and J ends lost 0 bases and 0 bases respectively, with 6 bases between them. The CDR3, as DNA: TGCGCCAGCAGCCAAGATGGGGGCTCCTACAATGAGCAGTTCTTC. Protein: CASSQDGGSYNEQFF.

This CDR3 is CASVRVAGSYEQYF. The CDR3 nucleotides read TGTGCCAGCGTCAGGGTAGCGGGGTCCTACGAGCAGTACTTC. V is TRBV2 and J is TRBJ2-7; 8 nucleotides align to TRBD2. The CDR3 covers 14 residues. Germline V gene lookup returns CDR1 SNHLY and CDR2 FYNNEI. V was pared by 8 bases and J by 1 base, with 7 bases of the junction left unmatched.

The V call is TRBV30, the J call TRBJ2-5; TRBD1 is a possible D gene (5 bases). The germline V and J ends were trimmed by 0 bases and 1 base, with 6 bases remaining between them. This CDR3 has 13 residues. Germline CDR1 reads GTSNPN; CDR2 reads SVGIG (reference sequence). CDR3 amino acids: CAWSVGLQETQYF. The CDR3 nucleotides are TGTGCCTGGAGTGTGGGGCTCCAAGAGACCCAGTACTTC.

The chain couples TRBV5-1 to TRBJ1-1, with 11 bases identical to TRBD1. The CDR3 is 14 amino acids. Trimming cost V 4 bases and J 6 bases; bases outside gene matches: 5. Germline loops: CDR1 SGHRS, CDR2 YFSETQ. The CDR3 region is CASSLQGQGAEAFF. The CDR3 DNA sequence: TGCGCCAGCAGCCTACAGGGACAGGGGGCTGAAGCTTTCTTT.

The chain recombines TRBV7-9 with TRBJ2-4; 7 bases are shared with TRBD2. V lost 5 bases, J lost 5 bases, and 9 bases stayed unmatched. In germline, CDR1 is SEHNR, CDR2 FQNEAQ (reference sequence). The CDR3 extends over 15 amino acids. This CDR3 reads CASSGGGLGENIQYF. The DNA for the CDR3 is TGTGCCAGCAGCGGGGGGGGGTTAGGGGAAAACATTCAGTACTTC.

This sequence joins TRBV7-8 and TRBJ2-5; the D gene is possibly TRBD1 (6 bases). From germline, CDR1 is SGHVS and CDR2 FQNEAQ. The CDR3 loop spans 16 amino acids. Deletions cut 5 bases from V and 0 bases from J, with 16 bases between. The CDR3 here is CASSPTGSGDQETQYF. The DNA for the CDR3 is TGTGCCAGCAGCCCCACGGGTTCAGGGGACCAAGAGACCCAGTACTTC.

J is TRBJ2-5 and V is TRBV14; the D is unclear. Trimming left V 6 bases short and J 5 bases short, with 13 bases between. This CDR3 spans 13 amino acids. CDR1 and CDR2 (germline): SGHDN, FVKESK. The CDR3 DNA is TGTGCCAGCAGTGTCTGGGGTCGGGAGACCCAGTACTTC. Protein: CASSVWGRETQYF.

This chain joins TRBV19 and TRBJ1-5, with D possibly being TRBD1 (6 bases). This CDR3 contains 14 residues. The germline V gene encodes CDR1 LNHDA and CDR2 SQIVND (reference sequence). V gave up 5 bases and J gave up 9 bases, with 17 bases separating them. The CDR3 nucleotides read TGTGCCAGTAGTGCAACGGGGGCCCAAAGGCCCCAGCATTTT. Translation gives CASSATGAQRPQHF.

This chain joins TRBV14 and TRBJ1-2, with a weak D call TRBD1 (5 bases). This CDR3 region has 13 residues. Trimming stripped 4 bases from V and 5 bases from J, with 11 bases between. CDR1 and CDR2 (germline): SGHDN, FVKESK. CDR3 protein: CASSPLGGYGYTF. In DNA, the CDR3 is TGTGCCAGCAGCCCCCTGGGGGGATATGGCTACACCTTC.

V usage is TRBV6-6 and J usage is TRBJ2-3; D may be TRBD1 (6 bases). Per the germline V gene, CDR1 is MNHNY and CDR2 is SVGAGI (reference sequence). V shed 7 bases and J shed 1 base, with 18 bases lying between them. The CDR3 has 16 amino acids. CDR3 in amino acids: CASTKQGSRGTDTQYF. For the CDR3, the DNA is TGTGCCAGCACCAAGCAGGGGAGTCGGGGCACAGATACGCAGTATTTT.

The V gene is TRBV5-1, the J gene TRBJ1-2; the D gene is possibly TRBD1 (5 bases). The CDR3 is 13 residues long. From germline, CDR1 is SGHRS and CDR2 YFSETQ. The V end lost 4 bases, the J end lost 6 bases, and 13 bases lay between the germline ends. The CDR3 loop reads CASSLGTRDGYTF. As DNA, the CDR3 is TGCGCCAGCAGCCTGGGGACGAGGGATGGCTACACCTTC.

CDR3 region: CASRQINYGYTF. Here the CDR3 DNA reads TGTGCCAGTAGACAGATTAACTATGGCTACACCTTC. The V and J genes are TRBV19 and TRBJ1-2; D gene unclear. This CDR3 comprises 12 residues. Germline assignment: CDR1 LNHDA and CDR2 SQIVND (reference sequence). V was trimmed by 6 bases and J by 1 base, leaving 6 bases between them.

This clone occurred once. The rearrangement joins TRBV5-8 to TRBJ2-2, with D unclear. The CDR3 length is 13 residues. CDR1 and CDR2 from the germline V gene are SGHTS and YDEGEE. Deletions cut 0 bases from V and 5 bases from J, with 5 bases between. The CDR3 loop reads CASSLVQTGELFF. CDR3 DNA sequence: TGTGCCAGCAGCTTGGTACAAACCGGGGAGCTGTTTTTT.

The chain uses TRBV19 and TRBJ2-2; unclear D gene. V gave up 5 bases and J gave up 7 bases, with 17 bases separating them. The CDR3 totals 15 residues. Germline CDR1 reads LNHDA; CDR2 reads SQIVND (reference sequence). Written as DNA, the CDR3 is TGTGCCAGTAGTCCTCTAGGTGGGATTATCGGGGAGCTGTTTTTT. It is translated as CASSPLGGIIGELFF. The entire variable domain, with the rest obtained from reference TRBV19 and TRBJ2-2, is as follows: DGGITQSPKYLFRKEGQNVTLSCEQNLNHDAMYWYRQDPGQGLRLIYYSQIVNDFQKGDIAEGYSVSREKKESFPLTVTSAQKNPTAFYLCASSPLGGIIGELFFGEGSRLTVL.

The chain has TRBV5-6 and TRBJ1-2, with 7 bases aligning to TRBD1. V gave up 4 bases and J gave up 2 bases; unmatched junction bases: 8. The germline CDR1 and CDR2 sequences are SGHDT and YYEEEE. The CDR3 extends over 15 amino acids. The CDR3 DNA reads TGTGCCAGCAGCCGCCTGGGGGGACAGAACTATGGCTACACCTTC. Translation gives CASSRLGGQNYGYTF.

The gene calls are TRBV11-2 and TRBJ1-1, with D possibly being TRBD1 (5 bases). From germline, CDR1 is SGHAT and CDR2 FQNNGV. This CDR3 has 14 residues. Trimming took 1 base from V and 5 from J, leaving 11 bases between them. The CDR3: CASSLGGVGTEAFF. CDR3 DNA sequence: TGTGCCAGCAGCTTAGGGGGCGTCGGAACTGAAGCTTTCTTT.

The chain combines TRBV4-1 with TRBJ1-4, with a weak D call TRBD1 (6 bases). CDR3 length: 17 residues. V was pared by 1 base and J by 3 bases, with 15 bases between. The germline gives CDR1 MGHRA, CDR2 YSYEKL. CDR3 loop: CASSQVGRGSPNEKLFF. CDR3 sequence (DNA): TGCGCCAGCAGCCAAGTGGGTAGGGGGTCTCCTAATGAAAAACTGTTTTTT.

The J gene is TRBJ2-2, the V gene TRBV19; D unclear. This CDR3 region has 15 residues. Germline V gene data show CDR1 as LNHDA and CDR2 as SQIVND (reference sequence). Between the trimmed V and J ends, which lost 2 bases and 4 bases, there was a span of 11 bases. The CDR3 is CASSILAVGTGELFF. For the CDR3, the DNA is TGTGCCAGTAGTATATTGGCGGTGGGCACCGGGGAGCTGTTTTTT. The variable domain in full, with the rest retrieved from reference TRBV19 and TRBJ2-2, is DGGITQSPKYLFRKEGQNVTLSCEQNLNHDAMYWYRQDPGQGLRLIYYSQIVNDFQKGDIAEGYSVSREKKESFPLTVTSAQKNPTAFYLCASSILAVGTGELFFGEGSRLTVL.

The CDR3 nucleotides are TGTGCCAGCAGACTAGGGGGCGCAGGTTACAATGAGCAGTTCTTC. It yields the protein CASRLGGAGYNEQFF. The V and J genes are TRBV7-2 and TRBJ2-1; 7 nucleotides align to TRBD1. CDR3 size: 15 residues. J was trimmed by 4 bases and V by 6 bases; bases with no gene match: 9. Germline CDR1 is SGHTA and CDR2 is FQGNSA.

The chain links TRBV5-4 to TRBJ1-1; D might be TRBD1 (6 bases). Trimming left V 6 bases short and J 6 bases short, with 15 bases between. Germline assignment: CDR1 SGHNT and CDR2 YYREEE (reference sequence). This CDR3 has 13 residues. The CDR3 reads CASIKQGYPEAFF. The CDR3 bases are TGTGCCAGCATCAAACAGGGATACCCTGAAGCTTTCTTT. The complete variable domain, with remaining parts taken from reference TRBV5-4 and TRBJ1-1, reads ETGVTQSPTHLIKTRGQQVTLRCSSQSGHNTVSWYQQALGQGPQFIFQYYREEENGRGNFPPRFSGLQFPNYSSELNVNALELDDSALYLCASIKQGYPEAFFGQGTRLTVV.